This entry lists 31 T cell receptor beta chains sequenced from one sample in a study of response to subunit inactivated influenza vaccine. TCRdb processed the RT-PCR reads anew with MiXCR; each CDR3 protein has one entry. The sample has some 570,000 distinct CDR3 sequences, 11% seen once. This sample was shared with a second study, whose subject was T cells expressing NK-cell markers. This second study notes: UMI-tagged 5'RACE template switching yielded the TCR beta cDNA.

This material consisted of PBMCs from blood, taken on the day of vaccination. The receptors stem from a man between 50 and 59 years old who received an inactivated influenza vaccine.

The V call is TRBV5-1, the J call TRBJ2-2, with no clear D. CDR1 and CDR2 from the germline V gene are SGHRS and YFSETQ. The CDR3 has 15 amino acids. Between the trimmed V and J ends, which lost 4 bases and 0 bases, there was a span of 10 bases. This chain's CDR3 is CASSTTRSNTGELFF. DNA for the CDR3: TGCGCCAGCAGCACGACGCGCTCGAACACCGGGGAGCTGTTTTTT.

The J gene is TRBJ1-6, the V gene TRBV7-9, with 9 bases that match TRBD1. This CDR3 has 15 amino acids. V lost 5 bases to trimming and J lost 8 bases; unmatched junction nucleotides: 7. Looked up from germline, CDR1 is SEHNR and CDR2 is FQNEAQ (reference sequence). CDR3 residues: CASSTGTGQYSPLHF. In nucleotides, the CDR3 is TGTGCCAGCAGCACTGGGACAGGGCAGTATTCACCCCTCCACTTT.

CDR3 coding DNA: TGTGCCAGCAGTGAAGCTAGAGCGGGAGTAAACACAGATACGCAGTATTTT. This gives the protein CASSEARAGVNTDTQYF. The V and J genes are TRBV2 and TRBJ2-3; 8 nucleotides agree with TRBD2. The CDR3 runs to 17 residues. The V and J ends lost 0 bases and 2 bases, in that order; junction bases with no gene match: 7. Germline V gene data show CDR1 as SNHLY and CDR2 as FYNNEI.

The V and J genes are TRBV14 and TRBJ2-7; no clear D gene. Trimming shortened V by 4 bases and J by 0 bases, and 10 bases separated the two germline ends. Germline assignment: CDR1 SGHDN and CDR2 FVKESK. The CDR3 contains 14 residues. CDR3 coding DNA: TGTGCCAGCAGCCCTGACTGGAGCTCCTACGAGCAGTACTTC. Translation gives CASSPDWSSYEQYF.

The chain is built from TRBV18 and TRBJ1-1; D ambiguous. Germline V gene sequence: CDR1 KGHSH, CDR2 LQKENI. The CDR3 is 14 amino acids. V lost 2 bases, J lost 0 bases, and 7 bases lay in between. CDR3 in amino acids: CASSPATLNTEAFF. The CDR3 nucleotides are TGTGCCAGCTCACCAGCAACCCTGAACACTGAAGCTTTCTTT.

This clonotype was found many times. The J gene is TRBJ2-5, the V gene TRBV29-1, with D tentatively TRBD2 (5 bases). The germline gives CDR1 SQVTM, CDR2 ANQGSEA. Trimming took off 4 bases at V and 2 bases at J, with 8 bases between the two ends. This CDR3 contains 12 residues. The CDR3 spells CSVGRTQETQYF. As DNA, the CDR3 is TGCAGCGTTGGGAGGACTCAAGAGACCCAGTACTTC. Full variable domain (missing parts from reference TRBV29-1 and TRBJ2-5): SAVISQKPSRDICQRGTSLTIQCQVDSQVTMMFWYRQQPGQSLTLIATANQGSEATYESGFVIDKFPISRPNLTFSTLTVSNMSPEDSSIYLCSVGRTQETQYFGPGTRLLVL.

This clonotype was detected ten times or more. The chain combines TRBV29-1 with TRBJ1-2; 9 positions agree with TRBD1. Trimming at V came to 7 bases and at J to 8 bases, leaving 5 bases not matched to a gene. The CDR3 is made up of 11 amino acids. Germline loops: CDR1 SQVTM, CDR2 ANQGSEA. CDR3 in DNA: TGCAGCGCAACAGGGGGCCGGGGCTACACCTTC. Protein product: CSATGGRGYTF.

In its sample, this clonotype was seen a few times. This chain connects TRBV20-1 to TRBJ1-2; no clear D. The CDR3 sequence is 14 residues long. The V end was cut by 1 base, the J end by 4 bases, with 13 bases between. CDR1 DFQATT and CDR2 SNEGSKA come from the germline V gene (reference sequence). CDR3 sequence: CSARVEGQPYGYTF. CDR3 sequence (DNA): TGCAGTGCTAGAGTGGAAGGGCAGCCCTATGGCTACACCTTC.

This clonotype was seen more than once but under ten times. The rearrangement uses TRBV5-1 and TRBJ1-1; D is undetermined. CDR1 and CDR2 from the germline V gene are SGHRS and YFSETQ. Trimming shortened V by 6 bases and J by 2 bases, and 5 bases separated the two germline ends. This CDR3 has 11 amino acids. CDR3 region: CASITNTEAFF. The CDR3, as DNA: TGCGCCAGCATAACAAACACTGAAGCTTTCTTT.

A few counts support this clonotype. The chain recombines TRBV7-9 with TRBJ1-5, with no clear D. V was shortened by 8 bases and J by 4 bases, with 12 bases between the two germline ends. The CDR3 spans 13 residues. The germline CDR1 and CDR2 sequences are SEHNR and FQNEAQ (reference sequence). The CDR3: CASLGNGNQPQHF. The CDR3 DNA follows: TGTGCCAGCCTGGGGAACGGAAATCAGCCCCAGCATTTT.

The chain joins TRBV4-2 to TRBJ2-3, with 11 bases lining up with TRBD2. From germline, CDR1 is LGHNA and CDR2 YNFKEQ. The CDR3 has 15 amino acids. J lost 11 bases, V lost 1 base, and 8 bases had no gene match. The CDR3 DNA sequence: TGTGCCAGCAGCCAAGGGGTAGCGGGGGGGCCCGGGCAGTATTTT. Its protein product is CASSQGVAGGPGQYF.

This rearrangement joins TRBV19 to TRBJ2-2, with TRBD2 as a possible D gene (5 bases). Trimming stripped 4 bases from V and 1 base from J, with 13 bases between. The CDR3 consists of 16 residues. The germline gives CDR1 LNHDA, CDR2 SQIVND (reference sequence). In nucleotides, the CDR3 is TGTGCCAGTAGTACCCAGTTTCGGGGGAACACCGGGGAGCTGTTTTTT. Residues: CASSTQFRGNTGELFF. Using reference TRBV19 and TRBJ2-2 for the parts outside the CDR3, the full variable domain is DGGITQSPKYLFRKEGQNVTLSCEQNLNHDAMYWYRQDPGQGLRLIYYSQIVNDFQKGDIAEGYSVSREKKESFPLTVTSAQKNPTAFYLCASSTQFRGNTGELFFGEGSRLTVL.

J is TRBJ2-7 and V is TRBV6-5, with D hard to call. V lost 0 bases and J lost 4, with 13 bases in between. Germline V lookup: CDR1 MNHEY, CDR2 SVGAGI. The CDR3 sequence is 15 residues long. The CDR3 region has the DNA TGTGCCAGCAGTTACTCGACTGGGATCAGGTACGAGCAGTACTTC. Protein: CASSYSTGIRYEQYF.

The CDR3 here is CASSLRDYSPLHF. The CDR3 nucleotides read TGTGCCAGCAGCCTCAGGGATTACTCACCCCTCCACTTT. The rearrangement links TRBV27 to TRBJ1-6, with D perhaps TRBD1 (5 bases). The CDR3 covers 13 residues. CDR1 MNHEY and CDR2 SMNVEV come from the germline V gene (reference sequence). V lost 6 bases and J 10 bases, leaving 13 bases between the germline ends.

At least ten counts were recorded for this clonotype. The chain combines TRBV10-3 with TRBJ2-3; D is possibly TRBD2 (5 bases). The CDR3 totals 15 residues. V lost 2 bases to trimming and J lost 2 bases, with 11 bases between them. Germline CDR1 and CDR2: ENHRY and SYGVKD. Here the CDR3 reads CAISEGKRVTDTQYF. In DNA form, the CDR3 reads TGTGCCATCAGTGAGGGGAAGAGGGTCACAGATACGCAGTATTTT.

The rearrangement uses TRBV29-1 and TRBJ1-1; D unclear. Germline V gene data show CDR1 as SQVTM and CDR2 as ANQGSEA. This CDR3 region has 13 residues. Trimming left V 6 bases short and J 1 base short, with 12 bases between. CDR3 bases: TGCAGCGTGGCCCGGACGGCGAACACTGAAGCTTTCTTT. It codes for CSVARTANTEAFF. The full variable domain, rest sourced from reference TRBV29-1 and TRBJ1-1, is SAVISQKPSRDICQRGTSLTIQCQVDSQVTMMFWYRQQPGQSLTLIATANQGSEATYESGFVIDKFPISRPNLTFSTLTVSNMSPEDSSIYLCSVARTANTEAFFGQGTRLTVV.

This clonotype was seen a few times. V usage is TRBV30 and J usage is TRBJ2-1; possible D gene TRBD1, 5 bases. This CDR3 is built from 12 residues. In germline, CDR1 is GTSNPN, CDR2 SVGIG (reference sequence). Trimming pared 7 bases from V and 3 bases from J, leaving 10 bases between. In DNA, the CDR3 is TGTGCCTACTGGGGCGGCTACAATGAGCAGTTCTTC. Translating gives CAYWGGYNEQFF.

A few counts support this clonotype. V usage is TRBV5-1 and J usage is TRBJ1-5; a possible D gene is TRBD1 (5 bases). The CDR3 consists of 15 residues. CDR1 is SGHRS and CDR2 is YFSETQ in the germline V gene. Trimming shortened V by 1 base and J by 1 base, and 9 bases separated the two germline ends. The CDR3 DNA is TGCGCCAGCAGCTTGAGAGGGGCGAGCAATCAGCCCCAGCATTTT. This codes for CASSLRGASNQPQHF.

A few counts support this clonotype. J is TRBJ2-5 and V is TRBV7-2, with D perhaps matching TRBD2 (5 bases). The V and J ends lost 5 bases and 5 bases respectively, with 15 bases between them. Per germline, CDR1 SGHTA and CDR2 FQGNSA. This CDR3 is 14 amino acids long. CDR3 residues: CASSNWESGETQYF. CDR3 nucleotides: TGTGCCAGCAGCAATTGGGAGTCCGGTGAGACCCAGTACTTC.

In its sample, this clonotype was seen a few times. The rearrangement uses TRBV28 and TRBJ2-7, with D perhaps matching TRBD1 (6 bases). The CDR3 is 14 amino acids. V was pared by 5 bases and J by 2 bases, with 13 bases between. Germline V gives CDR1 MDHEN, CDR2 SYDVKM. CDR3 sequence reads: CASSIAGQTYEQYF. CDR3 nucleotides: TGTGCCAGCAGTATCGCCGGACAGACCTACGAGCAGTACTTC.

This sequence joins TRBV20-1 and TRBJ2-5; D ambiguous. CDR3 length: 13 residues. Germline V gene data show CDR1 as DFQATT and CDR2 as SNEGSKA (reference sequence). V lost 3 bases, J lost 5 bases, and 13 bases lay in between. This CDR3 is CSARSSARETQYF. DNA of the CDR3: TGCAGTGCTAGGTCGTCTGCTCGGGAGACCCAGTACTTC.

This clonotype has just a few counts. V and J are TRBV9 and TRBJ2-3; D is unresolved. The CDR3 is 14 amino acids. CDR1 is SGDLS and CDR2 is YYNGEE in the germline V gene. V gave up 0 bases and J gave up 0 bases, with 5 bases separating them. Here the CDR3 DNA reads TGTGCCAGCAGCGTAGCCCTAAGCACAGATACGCAGTATTTT. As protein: CASSVALSTDTQYF.

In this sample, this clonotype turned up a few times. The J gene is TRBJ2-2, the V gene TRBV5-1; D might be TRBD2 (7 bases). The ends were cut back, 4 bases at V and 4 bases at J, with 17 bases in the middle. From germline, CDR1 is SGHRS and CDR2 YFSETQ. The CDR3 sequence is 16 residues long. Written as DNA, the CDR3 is TGCGCCAGCAGCCATGGGGGGGCGAAGGCCACCGGGGAGCTGTTTTTT. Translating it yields CASSHGGAKATGELFF.

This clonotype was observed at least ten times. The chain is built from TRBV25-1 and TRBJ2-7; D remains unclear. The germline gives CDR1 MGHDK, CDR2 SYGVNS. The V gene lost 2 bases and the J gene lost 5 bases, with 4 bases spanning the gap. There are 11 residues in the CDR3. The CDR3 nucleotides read TGTGCCAGCAGTGAAAATCACGAGCAGTACTTC. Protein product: CASSENHEQYF.

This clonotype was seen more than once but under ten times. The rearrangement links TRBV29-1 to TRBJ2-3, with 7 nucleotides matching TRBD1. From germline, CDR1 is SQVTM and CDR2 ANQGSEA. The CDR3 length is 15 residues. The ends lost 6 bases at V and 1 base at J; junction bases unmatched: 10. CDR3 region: CSVGRSGGGTDTQYF. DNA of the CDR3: TGCAGCGTAGGTCGCTCAGGGGGAGGCACAGATACGCAGTATTTT.

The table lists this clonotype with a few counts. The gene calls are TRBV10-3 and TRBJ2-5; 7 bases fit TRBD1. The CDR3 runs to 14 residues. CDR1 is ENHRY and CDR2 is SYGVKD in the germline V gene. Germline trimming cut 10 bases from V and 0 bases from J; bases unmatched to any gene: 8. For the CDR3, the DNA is TGTGCCACCCACGAGGGGGCGAACCAAGAGACCCAGTACTTC. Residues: CATHEGANQETQYF.

The CDR3 coding sequence is TGTGCCAGCTCAGCAATCGGACAGGTGGCCCACAATGAGCAGTTCTTC. Encoded protein: CASSAIGQVAHNEQFF. The J gene is TRBJ2-1, the V gene TRBV18, with TRBD1 matching over 7 bases. Germline lookup yields CDR1 KGHSH and CDR2 LQKENI. The ends lost 5 bases at V and 5 bases at J; junction bases unmatched: 12. CDR3 length: 16 residues.

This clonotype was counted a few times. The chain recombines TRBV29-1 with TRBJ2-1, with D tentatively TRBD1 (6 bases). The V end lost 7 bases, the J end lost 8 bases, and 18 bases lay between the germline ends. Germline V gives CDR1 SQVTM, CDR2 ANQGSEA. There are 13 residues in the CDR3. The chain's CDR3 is CSASGHPGDEQFF. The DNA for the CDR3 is TGCAGCGCCAGCGGTCACCCAGGGGATGAGCAGTTCTTC.

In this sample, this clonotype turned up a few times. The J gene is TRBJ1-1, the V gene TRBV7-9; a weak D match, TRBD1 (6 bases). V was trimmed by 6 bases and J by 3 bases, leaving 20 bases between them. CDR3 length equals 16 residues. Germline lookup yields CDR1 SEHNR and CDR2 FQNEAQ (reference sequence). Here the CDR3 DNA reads TGTGCCAGCAGACCCCGGGCGGGGGCCGAGGACACTGAAGCTTTCTTT. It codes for CASRPRAGAEDTEAFF.

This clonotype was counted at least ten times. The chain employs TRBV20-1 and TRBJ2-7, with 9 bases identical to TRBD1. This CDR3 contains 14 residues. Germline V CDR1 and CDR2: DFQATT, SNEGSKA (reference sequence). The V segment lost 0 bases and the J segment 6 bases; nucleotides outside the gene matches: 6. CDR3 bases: TGCAGTGCTAGAGATATGGGACAGGGAAGCGAGCAGTACTTC. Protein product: CSARDMGQGSEQYF.

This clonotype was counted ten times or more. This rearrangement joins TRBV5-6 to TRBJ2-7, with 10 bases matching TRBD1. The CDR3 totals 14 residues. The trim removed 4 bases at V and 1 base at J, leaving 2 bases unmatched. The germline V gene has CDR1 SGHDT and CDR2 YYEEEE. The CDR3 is CASSEDRGSYEQYF. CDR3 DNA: TGTGCCAGCAGCGAGGACAGGGGGTCCTACGAGCAGTACTTC.